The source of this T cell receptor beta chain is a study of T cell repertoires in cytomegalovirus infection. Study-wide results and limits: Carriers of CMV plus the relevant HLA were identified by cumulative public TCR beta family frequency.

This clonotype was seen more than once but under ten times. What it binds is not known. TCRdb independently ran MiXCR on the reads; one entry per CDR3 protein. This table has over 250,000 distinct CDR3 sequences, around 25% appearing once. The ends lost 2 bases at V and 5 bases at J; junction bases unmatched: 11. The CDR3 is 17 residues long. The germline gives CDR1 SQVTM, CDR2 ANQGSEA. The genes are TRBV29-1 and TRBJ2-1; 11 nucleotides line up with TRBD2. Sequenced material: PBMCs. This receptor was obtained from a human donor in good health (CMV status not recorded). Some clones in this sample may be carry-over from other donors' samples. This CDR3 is CSVEPRLAGKGDNEQFF. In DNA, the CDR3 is TGCAGCGTTGAACCAAGACTAGCGGGAAAAGGGGACAATGAGCAGTTCTTC.